This T cell receptor (beta chain) appears in the sequencing data of a study of T cells in Graves' hyperthyroidism and ophthalmopathy. Study-level information: Staff took peripheral blood when the initial diagnosis was made, before any treatment began. General study results and limits: The blood repertoire included most of the expanded thyroid clonotypes above 0.001. Ophthalmopathy was distinguished from stable hyperthyroidism by 13 V-J signatures.

Regions amplified from RNA transcripts were the TCR beta CDR3 regions. The study used the HTBI primer set for a first-round RT-PCR of the TCR CDR3. A single record per CDR3 protein comes from TCRdb applying MiXCR to the multiplex PCR reads. The table shows approximately 610,000 distinct CDR3 sequences, with about 15% occurring only once. As for this clonotype: As yet, its antigen is unknown.

Thyroid ultrasound and orbital computed tomography, with clinical symptoms and serum thyroxine and TRAb, informed diagnoses. Germline V CDR1 and CDR2: SEHNR, FQNEAQ (reference sequence). V lost 5 bases and J lost 4, with 11 bases in between. CDR3 length: 13 residues. V gene TRBV7-9 combines with J gene TRBJ1-1; D gene uncertain. The sequenced sample was blood. The receptor was derived from a woman in her 40s with Graves' ophthalmopathy. CDR3 residues: CASSQIGGTEAFF. CDR3 nucleotide sequence: TGTGCCAGCAGCCAAATAGGCGGCACTGAAGCTTTCTTT.